The entry that follows covers one T cell receptor beta chain sequence. What this receptor recognizes is not known. Base qualities are missing; no much larger clone stands one base away. The data belong to a study of blood T cell repertoires in COVID-19 (dated by TCRdb to 2018 to 2020). About the full investigation: The collaborator samples originated in the United States, Italy and Spain and spanned the acute and convalescent phases of COVID-19. Where available, HLA class I and class II types were taken from metadata supplied by the sample provider and were not determined by assay-based typing. Nearly every sample came with metadata listing a de-identified subject ID, COVID-19 status, age in years and sex. Samples were obtained from the ongoing ImmuneRACE study (first 160 participants) and from some 1,200 subjects provided by 6 global collaborators. Deeply sampled blood TCRbeta repertoires from subjects exposed to, actively infected with, or recovered from COVID-19 were included in the dataset. The repertoires were released in a freely available public database intended as a resource for research on the immune response to SARS-CoV-2. The prospective study material was composed of cDNA or gDNA derived from T cells, B-cell-depleted T cells, or PBMCs. Findings and caveats that apply to the study as a whole: How much clinical and demographic metadata was included differed by source and by participant, and the metadata was provided uncurated.

The immunoSEQ Assay, a bias-controlled multiplex PCR, was used to amplify TCRbeta CDR3 regions from genomic DNA. In the paper's pipeline: The number of nucleated cells in each sample was estimated by amplification of reference gene primers within the assay. Sequence reads were collapsed and filtered to measure the absolute abundance of every unique TCRbeta CDR3 rearrangement. Productive Simpson clonality was computed per sample as the square root of Simpson's diversity index over productive rearrangements. Held by TCRdb, this immuneACCESS table contains in-frame sequences only and omits some clones. Under half of the omission traces to an unresolved V gene where checked; the cause of the rest is unknown. V, J and clone size reflect that table, while D and trimming were determined from the DNA. The sample records 180,000 or so clones, approximately 85% of which are singletons. The top ten constitute roughly 9.8% of the sample.

V and J are trimmed by 7 bases and 5 bases, and the gene matches miss 6 bases of the junction. The germline V gene sets CDR1 to MNHEY and CDR2 to SVGAGI. The CDR3 contains 14 residues, cysteine and phenylalanine counted. CDR3 DNA only is kept here, 42 bases in frame from base 1. Whole blood was collected in K2EDTA tubes by collaborating institutions according to the institutions' own protocols. For TCRbeta analysis, collaborators shipped samples as frozen whole blood, isolated PBMCs, or DNA extracted from either of those sample types. This receptor was taken from a human donor with active or convalescent COVID-19. The donor label of this sample is uncertain. The chain is assembled from TRBV6-5 and TRBJ2-2; TRBD2 matches 8 bases in the middle. Material for sequencing was peripheral blood. Here the CDR3 is given as CASNTAGDTGELFF. Read as DNA, the sequence is TGTGCCAGCAACACAGCGGGGGATACCGGGGAGCTGTTTTTT.